Listed here are 9 T cell receptor beta chains from one sample, sequenced in a study of blood T cell repertoires in COVID-19. TCRdb's table, derived via immunoSEQ multiplex PCR, lists solely in-frame clones and lacks some. The sample holds roughly 250,000 clones, about nine tenths seen once. The sequencing input was PBMCs or T cells enriched from blood (not recorded which). The receptors were sampled from a woman in her 30s with acute COVID-19.

The DNA of the CDR3 is TGTGCCAGCAGCTTGGACCCGGACAGGAGGGGAAACACCATATATTTT. Its protein is CASSLDPDRRGNTIYF. J is TRBJ1-3 and V is TRBV5-6; 7 bases align to TRBD1. This CDR3 is 16 amino acids long. Germline V CDR1 and CDR2: SGHDT, YYEEEE. Trimming at V came to 0 bases and at J to 4 bases, leaving 7 bases not matched to a gene. Looking up the rest from reference TRBV5-6 and TRBJ1-3 gives the full variable domain: DAGVTQSPTHLIKTRGQQVTLRCSPKSGHDTVSWYQQALGQGPQFIFQYYEEEERQRGNFPDRFSGHQFPNYSSELNVNALLLGDSALYLCASSLDPDRRGNTIYFGEGSWLTVV.

This clone was seen only once. V gene TRBV7-2 combines with J gene TRBJ2-5; 12 bases are a match to TRBD2. V was pared by 5 bases and J by 4 bases, with 2 bases of the junction left unmatched. This CDR3 is 14 amino acids long. Germline-derived CDR1 and CDR2 are SGHTA and FQGNSA. CDR3 nucleotides: TGTGCCAGCAGCCCGGGACTAGCGGGAGAGACCCAGTACTTC. Its translation: CASSPGLAGETQYF.

The chain combines TRBV5-4 with TRBJ1-2; possible D gene TRBD1, 6 bases. CDR1 and CDR2 (germline): SGHNT, YYREEE (reference sequence). V lost 3 bases and J lost 3, with 15 bases in between. CDR3 length: 15 residues. The CDR3 DNA reads TGTGCCAGCAGCTCGGCGGGGGGCGCGGACTATGGCTACACCTTC. Amino acids: CASSSAGGADYGYTF.

The CDR3 sequence: CASSYLEGETQYF. The CDR3 DNA reads as TGTGCCAGCAGTTACCTTGAGGGAGAGACCCAGTACTTC. J is TRBJ2-5 and V is TRBV6-5, with D maybe TRBD2 (5 bases). The V gene lost 2 bases and the J gene lost 4 bases, with 8 bases spanning the gap. From germline, CDR1 is MNHEY and CDR2 SVGAGI. The CDR3 runs 13 residues.

This clone appeared once. CDR3 DNA: TGTGCCAGCAGCGGTCTAGCGGGAGGGAAGTACCAAGAGACCCAGTACTTC. It codes for CASSGLAGGKYQETQYF. The chain couples TRBV28 to TRBJ2-5; 12 nucleotides agree with TRBD2. This CDR3 has 17 amino acids. Unmatched junction bases numbered 8, after V lost 6 bases and J lost 0 bases. Germline V lookup: CDR1 MDHEN, CDR2 SYDVKM.

This clone was found once. This chain links TRBV6-5 with TRBJ2-7, with 7 bases lining up with TRBD1. The V and J ends lost 6 bases and 2 bases, in that order; junction bases with no gene match: 4. The CDR3 consists of 13 residues. Per germline, CDR1 MNHEY and CDR2 SVGAGI. The CDR3 DNA reads TGTGCCAGCAGAAAAGGGACAGCCTACGAGCAGTACTTC. Its protein product is CASRKGTAYEQYF.

This chain connects TRBV6-5 to TRBJ2-7, with 7 positions matching TRBD1. The V gene's germline CDR1 is MNHEY and CDR2 SVGAGI. The CDR3 runs 15 residues. Trimming took 0 bases from V and 6 from J; bases not matched to a gene: 8. This CDR3 is CASSYSLQGVGEQYF. The DNA of the CDR3 is TGTGCCAGCAGTTACTCTTTGCAGGGGGTCGGCGAGCAGTACTTC.

The chain carries TRBV5-1 and TRBJ1-2; TRBD1 matches 7 bases. CDR3 length equals 13 residues. V shed 0 bases, J shed 7 bases, and the junction held 3 bases outside the gene matches. Germline assignment: CDR1 SGHRS and CDR2 YFSETQ. The CDR3 sequence: CASSLGQGLGYTF. The CDR3, as DNA: TGCGCCAGCAGCTTGGGACAGGGACTTGGCTACACCTTC.

The genes are TRBV4-3 and TRBJ2-7; 10 bases are a match to TRBD2. The CDR3 length is 17 residues. Looked up from germline, CDR1 is LGHNA and CDR2 is YSLEER. Germline trimming cut 0 bases from V and 3 bases from J; bases unmatched to any gene: 8. The DNA for the CDR3 is TGCGCCAGCAGCCAAGATCTTACTAGCGGGAAGGTCTACGAGCAGTACTTC. Encoded protein: CASSQDLTSGKVYEQYF.